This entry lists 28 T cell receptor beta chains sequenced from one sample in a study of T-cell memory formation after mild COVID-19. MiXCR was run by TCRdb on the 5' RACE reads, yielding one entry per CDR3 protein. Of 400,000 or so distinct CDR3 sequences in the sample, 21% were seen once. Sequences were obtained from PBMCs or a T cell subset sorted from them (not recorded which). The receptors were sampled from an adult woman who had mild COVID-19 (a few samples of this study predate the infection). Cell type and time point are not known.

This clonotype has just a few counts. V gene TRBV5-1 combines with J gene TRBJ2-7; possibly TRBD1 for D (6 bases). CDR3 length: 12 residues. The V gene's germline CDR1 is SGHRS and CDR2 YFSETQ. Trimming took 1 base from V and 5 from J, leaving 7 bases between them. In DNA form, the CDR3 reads TGCGCCAGCAGCTTGAACAGGGACGAGCAGTACTTC. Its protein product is CASSLNRDEQYF.

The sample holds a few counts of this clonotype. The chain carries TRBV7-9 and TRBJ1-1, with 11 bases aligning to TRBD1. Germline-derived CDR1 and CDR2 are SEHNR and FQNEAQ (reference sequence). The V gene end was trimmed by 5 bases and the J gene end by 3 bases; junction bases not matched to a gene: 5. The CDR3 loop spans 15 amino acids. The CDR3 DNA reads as TGTGCCAGCAGCGGGACAGGGGGGAAGGACACTGAAGCTTTCTTT. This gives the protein CASSGTGGKDTEAFF. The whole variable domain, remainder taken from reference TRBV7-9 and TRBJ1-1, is DTGVSQNPRHKITKRGQNVTFRCDPISEHNRLYWYRQTLGQGPEFLTYFQNEAQLEKSRLLSDRFSAERPKGSFSTLEIQRTEQGDSAMYLCASSGTGGKDTEAFFGQGTRLTVV.

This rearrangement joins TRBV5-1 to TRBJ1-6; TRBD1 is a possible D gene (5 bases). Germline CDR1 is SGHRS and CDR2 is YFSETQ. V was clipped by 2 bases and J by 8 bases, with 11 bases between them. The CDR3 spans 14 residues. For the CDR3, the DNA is TGCGCCAGCAGCTTTGGCCAGGGTTATTCACCCCTCCACTTT. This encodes CASSFGQGYSPLHF.

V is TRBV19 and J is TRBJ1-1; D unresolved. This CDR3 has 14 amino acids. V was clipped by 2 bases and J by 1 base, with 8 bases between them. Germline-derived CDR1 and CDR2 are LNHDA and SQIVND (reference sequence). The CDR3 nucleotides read TGTGCCAGTAGTATACCGTCACCGAACACTGAAGCTTTCTTT. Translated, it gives CASSIPSPNTEAFF.

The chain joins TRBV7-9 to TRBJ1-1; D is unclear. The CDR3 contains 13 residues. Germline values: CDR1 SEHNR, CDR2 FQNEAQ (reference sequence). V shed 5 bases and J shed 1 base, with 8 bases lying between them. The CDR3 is CASSATPNTEAFF. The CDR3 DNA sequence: TGTGCCAGCAGCGCGACACCGAACACTGAAGCTTTCTTT.

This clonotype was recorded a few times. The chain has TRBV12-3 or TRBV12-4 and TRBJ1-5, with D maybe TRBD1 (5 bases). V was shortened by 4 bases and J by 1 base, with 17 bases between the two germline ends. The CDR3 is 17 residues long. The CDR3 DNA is TGTGCCAGCAGTTCCCGCATGGGGAGGGGCAGCAATCAGCCCCAGCATTTT. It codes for CASSSRMGRGSNQPQHF.

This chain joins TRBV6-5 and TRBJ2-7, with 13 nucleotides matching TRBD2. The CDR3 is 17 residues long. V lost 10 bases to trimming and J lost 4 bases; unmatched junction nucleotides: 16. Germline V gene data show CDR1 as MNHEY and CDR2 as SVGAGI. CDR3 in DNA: TGTGCCATCGGTGACAGGGGGGGGACTAGCGGGAAATACGAGCAGTACTTC. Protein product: CAIGDRGGTSGKYEQYF.

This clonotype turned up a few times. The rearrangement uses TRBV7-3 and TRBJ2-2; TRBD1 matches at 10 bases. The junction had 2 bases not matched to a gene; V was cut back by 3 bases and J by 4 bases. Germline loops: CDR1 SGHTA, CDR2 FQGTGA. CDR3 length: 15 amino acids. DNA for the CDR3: TGTGCCAGCAGCTTGGGGACAGGGGTCACCGGGGAGCTGTTTTTT. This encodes CASSLGTGVTGELFF.

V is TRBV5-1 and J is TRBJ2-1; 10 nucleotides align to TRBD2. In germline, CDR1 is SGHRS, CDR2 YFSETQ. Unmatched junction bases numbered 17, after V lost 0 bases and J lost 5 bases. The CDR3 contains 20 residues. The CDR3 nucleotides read TGCGCCAGCAGCTTGGAGACACCCACAACACTAGCGGGGACGGACAATGAGCAGTTCTTC. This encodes CASSLETPTTLAGTDNEQFF.

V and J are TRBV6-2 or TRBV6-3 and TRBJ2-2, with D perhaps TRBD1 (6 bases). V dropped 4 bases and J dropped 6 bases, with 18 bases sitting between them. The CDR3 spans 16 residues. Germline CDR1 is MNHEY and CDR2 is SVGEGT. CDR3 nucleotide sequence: TGTGCCAGCAGTTCCACGGGACACCTTAGCTCCGGGGAGCTGTTTTTT. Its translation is CASSSTGHLSSGELFF.

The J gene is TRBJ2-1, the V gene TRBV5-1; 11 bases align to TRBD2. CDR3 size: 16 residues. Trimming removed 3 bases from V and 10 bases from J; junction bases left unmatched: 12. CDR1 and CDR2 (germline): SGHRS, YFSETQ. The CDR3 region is CASSSLTSGNPKEQFF. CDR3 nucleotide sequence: TGCGCCAGCAGCTCGCTGACTAGCGGGAACCCCAAAGAGCAGTTCTTC.

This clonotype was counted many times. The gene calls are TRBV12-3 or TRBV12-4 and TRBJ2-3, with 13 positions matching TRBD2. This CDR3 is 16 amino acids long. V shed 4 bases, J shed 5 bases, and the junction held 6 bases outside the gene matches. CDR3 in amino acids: CASSSGLAGAGDTQYF. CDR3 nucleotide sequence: TGTGCCAGCAGTTCCGGACTAGCGGGAGCCGGAGATACGCAGTATTTT.

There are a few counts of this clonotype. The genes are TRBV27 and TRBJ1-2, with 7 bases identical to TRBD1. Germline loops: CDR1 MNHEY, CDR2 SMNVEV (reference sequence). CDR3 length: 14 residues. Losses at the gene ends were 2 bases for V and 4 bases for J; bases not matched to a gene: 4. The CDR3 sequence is CASSLSRDSYGYTF. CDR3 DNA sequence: TGTGCCAGCAGTTTAAGCAGGGACAGCTATGGCTACACCTTC.

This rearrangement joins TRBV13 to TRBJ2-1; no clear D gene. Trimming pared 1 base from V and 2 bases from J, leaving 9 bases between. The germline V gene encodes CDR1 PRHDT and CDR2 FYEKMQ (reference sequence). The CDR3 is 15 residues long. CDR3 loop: CASSLVIAPYNEQFF. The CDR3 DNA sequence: TGTGCCAGCAGCTTAGTCATAGCCCCCTACAATGAGCAGTTCTTC. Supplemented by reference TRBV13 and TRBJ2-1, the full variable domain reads AAGVIQSPRHLIKEKRETATLKCYPIPRHDTVYWYQQGPGQDPQFLISFYEKMQSDKGSIPDRFSAQQFSDYHSELNMSSLELGDSALYFCASSLVIAPYNEQFFGPGTRLTVL.

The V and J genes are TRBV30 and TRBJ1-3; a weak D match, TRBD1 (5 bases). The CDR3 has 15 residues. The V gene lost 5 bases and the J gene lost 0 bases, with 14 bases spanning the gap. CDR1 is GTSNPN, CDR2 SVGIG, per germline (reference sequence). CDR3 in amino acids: CAWAWGGSSGNTIYF. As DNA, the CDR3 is TGTGCCTGGGCCTGGGGCGGCTCCTCTGGAAACACCATATATTTT.

The DNA for the CDR3 is TGCGCCAGCACCCGGGACAGGGGAGGAGAGACCCAGTACTTC. It encodes CASTRDRGGETQYF. The chain is built from TRBV5-1 and TRBJ2-5, with 10 bases lining up with TRBD1. Germline values: CDR1 SGHRS, CDR2 YFSETQ. The CDR3 covers 14 residues. Trimming removed 6 bases from V and 4 bases from J; junction bases left unmatched: 6.

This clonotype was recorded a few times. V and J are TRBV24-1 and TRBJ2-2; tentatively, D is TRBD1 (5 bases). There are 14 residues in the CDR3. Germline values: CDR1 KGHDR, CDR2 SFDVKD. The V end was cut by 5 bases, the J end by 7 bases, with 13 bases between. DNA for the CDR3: TGTGCCACCAGTGCCCAGGGAACGCACGGGGAGCTGTTTTTT. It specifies CATSAQGTHGELFF.

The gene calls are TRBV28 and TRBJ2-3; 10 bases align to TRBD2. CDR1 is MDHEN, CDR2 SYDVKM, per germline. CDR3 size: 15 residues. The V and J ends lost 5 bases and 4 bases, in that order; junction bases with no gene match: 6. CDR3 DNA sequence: TGTGCCAGCAGTCTCAGCGGGAGGGCCGCAGATACGCAGTATTTT. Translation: CASSLSGRAADTQYF.

The CDR3 reads CASNTAGRSEQYF. The CDR3 region has the DNA TGTGCCAGCAATACGGCGGGGAGGAGCGAGCAGTACTTC. The chain carries TRBV6-5 and TRBJ2-7; tentatively, D is TRBD2 (6 bases). This CDR3 comprises 13 residues. V was cut by 7 bases and J by 6 bases, with 16 bases left in between. Germline V CDR1 and CDR2: MNHEY, SVGAGI.

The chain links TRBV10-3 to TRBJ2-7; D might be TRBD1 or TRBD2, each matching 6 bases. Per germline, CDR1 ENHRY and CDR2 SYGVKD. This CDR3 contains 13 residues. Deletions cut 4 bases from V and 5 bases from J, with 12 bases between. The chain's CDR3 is CAISGRGLDEQYF. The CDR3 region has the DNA TGTGCCATCAGTGGACGGGGGCTTGACGAGCAGTACTTC.

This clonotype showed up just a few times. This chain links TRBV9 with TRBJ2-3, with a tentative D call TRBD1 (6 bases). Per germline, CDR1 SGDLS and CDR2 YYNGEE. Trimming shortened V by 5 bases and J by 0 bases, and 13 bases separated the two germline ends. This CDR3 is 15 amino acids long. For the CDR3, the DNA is TGTGCCAGCAGTGTCCAGGGGCCTAGCACAGATACGCAGTATTTT. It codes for CASSVQGPSTDTQYF.

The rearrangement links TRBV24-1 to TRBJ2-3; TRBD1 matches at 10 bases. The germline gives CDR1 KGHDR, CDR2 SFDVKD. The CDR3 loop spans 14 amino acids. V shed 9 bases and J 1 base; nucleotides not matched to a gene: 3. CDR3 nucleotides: TGTGCCACCGCCGGGACAGGGGGCACAGATACGCAGTATTTT. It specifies CATAGTGGTDTQYF.

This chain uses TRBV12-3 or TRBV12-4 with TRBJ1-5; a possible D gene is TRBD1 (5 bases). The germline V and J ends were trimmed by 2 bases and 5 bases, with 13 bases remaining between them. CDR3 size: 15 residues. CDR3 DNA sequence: TGTGCCAGCAGTTTATATGGCAGGGATCATCAGCCCCAGCATTTT. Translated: CASSLYGRDHQPQHF.

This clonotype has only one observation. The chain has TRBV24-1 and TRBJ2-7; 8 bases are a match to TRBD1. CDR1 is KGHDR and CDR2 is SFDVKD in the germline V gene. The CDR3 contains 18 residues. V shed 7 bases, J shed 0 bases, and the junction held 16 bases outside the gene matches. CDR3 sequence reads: CATSPLGTGKVHSYEQYF. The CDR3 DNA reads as TGTGCCACCAGCCCCCTAGGGACAGGAAAGGTACACTCCTACGAGCAGTACTTC.

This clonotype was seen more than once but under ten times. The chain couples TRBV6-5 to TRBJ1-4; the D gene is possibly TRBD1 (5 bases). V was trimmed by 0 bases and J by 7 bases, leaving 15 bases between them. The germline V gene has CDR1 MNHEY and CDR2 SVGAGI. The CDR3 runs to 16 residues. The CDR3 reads CASSYSSGASGEKLFF. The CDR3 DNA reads TGTGCCAGCAGTTACTCGAGCGGGGCATCGGGTGAAAAACTGTTTTTT.

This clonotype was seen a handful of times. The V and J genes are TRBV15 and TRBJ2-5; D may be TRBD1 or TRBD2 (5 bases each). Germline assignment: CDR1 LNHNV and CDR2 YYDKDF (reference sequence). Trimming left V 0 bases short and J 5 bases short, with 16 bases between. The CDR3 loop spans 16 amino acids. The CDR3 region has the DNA TGTGCCACCAGCAGAGATCGAGGGCAGGGCAGCGAGACCCAGTACTTC. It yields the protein CATSRDRGQGSETQYF.

The CDR3 protein is CASSLGSGSTIEAFF. CDR3 DNA: TGTGCCAGCTCCCTCGGGTCCGGGAGTACGATTGAAGCTTTCTTT. The genes are TRBV18 and TRBJ1-1; unclear D gene. Germline V gives CDR1 KGHSH, CDR2 LQKENI. Trimming shortened V by 6 bases and J by 7 bases, and 21 bases separated the two germline ends. The length of the CDR3 is 15 residues.

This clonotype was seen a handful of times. CDR3: CAISERGGPADTQYF. The CDR3 DNA follows: TGTGCCATCAGTGAGCGGGGGGGCCCTGCAGATACGCAGTATTTT. The J gene is TRBJ2-3, the V gene TRBV10-3; TRBD2 agrees at 8 bases. The V gene's germline CDR1 is ENHRY and CDR2 SYGVKD. The CDR3 is 15 residues long. Unmatched junction bases numbered 5, after V lost 2 bases and J lost 4 bases.